This T cell receptor (beta chain) was found in a study of blood T cell repertoires in COVID-19. This clone was picked up a small number of times. Some clones are missing from TCRdb's copy, which holds only in-frame ones; the method was immunoSEQ multiplex PCR. The table records 190,000 or so clones, over 75% of them present only once. This clonotype was sampled from an elderly woman with acute or convalescent COVID-19. Sequenced material: peripheral blood.

The CDR3 DNA reads TGTGCCAGCAGCTTAAGGGGGATCTACGAGCAGTACTTC. Translating gives CASSLRGIYEQYF. The chain couples TRBV7-2 to TRBJ2-7, with D possibly being TRBD1 (6 bases). The CDR3 has 13 residues. The ends were cut back, 2 bases at V and 3 bases at J, with 8 bases in the middle. The germline V gene encodes CDR1 SGHTA and CDR2 FQGNSA.